The 14 T cell receptor beta chains below were found in one sample sequenced in a study of spatial heterogeneity in lung cancer (dated by TCRdb to between 2019 and 2020). What the authors observed across the whole study: The tumor nonsynonymous mutation count correlated with the number of expanded alpha and beta TCRs within the tumor.

These receptors have no identified antigens. Reading the label with the study, this specimen's time point is: sample taken at primary tumor resection. Libraries were built with 5' RACE. The run used a NextSeq 500. In TCRdb, the public reads were trimmed at Q25 with fastp and aligned with MiXCR, with productive beta chains retained. When rows share a CDR3 protein, they turn into one entry using the most common DNA and genes. The sample contains 15,000 to 20,000 distinct CDR3 sequences, 6% to 7.5% of them found a single time. Less than 25% of the sample lies in the top ten. The specimen was lung tumor tissue, collected at surgery. The receptors were sampled from a female donor with early-stage non-small cell lung cancer.

This clonotype was counted at least ten times. J is TRBJ2-1 and V is TRBV11-2; 9 bases line up with TRBD2. The junction had 0 bases not matched to a gene; V was cut back by 3 bases and J by 0 bases. The V gene's germline CDR1 is SGHAT and CDR2 FQNNGV. CDR3 length: 15 amino acids. The CDR3 region is CASSFSGSSYNEQFF. For the CDR3, the DNA is TGTGCCAGCAGCTTTAGCGGGAGCTCCTACAATGAGCAGTTCTTC.

This clonotype was recorded many times. The J gene is TRBJ2-7, the V gene TRBV12-3 or TRBV12-4; D is perhaps TRBD1 or TRBD2 (6 bases each). Trimming stripped 8 bases from V and 5 bases from J, with 19 bases between. This CDR3 contains 14 residues. The CDR3 region has the DNA TGTGCCAGCGATCGGGGGCAGACGAACCACGAGCAGTACTTC. This translates into CASDRGQTNHEQYF.

This clonotype came up many times. J is TRBJ1-1 and V is TRBV4-2, with D tentatively TRBD1 (6 bases). This CDR3 is built from 14 residues. Trimming shortened V by 4 bases and J by 6 bases, and 15 bases separated the two germline ends. CDR1 and CDR2 (germline): LGHNA, YNFKEQ. The CDR3 sequence is CASSLTGIRAEAFF. In DNA form, the CDR3 reads TGTGCCAGCAGCCTAACAGGGATAAGGGCTGAAGCTTTCTTT.

This clonotype was detected many times. V and J are TRBV5-1 and TRBJ1-3; maybe TRBD1 (5 bases). Germline V gives CDR1 SGHRS, CDR2 YFSETQ. Deletions cut 6 bases from V and 4 bases from J, with 14 bases between. CDR3 length: 14 amino acids. In DNA, the CDR3 is TGCGCCAGCACCCCGGGAGGGACCGGAAACACCATATATTTT. Translated, it gives CASTPGGTGNTIYF. The variable domain in full, completed from reference TRBV5-1 and TRBJ1-3, reads KAGVTQTPRYLIKTRGQQVTLSCSPISGHRSVSWYQQTPGQGLQFLFEYFSETQRNKGNFPGRFSGRQFSNSRSEMNVSTLELGDSALYLCASTPGGTGNTIYFGEGSWLTVV.

The rearrangement joins TRBV12-3 or TRBV12-4 to TRBJ1-1; D is possibly TRBD1 (5 bases). Trimming pared 5 bases from V and 11 bases from J, leaving 15 bases between. This CDR3 has 12 amino acids. CDR3 loop: CASSGVGTKAFF. The CDR3, as DNA: TGTGCCAGCAGTGGGGTAGGGACTAAGGCTTTCTTT.

This clonotype occurred a few times. The chain joins TRBV2 to TRBJ2-5, with TRBD1 matching over 9 bases. V dropped 4 bases and J dropped 5; count of bases not matched to a gene: 14. CDR1 and CDR2 (germline): SNHLY, FYNNEI. The CDR3 has 17 amino acids. In nucleotides, the CDR3 is TGTGCCAGCAGTGGGGACAGGGAGGCGGGGAGCGGCGAGACCCAGTACTTC. Amino acids: CASSGDREAGSGETQYF.

The sample holds a few counts of this clonotype. This chain uses TRBV11-2 with TRBJ2-3, with TRBD2 matching 11 bases. The J segment lost 0 bases and the V segment lost 5 bases, leaving 13 bases of the junction unmatched. Germline CDR1 reads SGHAT; CDR2 reads FQNNGV. The CDR3 spans 19 residues. Here the CDR3 DNA reads TGTGCCAGCAGCCGGTTTCTAGCGGGGGGCCTCCCTAGCACAGATACGCAGTATTTT. This sequence encodes CASSRFLAGGLPSTDTQYF.

This clonotype was counted ten times or more. The rearrangement uses TRBV20-1 and TRBJ1-2; the D gene is possibly TRBD1 (6 bases). The V gene's germline CDR1 is DFQATT and CDR2 SNEGSKA (reference sequence). Trimming took 0 bases from V and 4 from J, leaving 12 bases between them. The CDR3 is 14 amino acids. The CDR3 DNA reads TGCAGTGCTAGAGACATAGGGGGTGCCTATGGCTACACCTTC. It codes for CSARDIGGAYGYTF.

This clonotype was seen many times. J is TRBJ1-2 and V is TRBV6-6, with D possibly matching TRBD1 (6 bases). Per the germline V gene, CDR1 is MNHNY and CDR2 is SVGAGI (reference sequence). The CDR3 is 15 amino acids. The V end lost 5 bases, the J end lost 2 bases, and 15 bases lay between the germline ends. The CDR3 coding sequence is TGTGCCAGCAGTCGCCCGGGACAACTCAACTATGGCTACACCTTC. This translates into CASSRPGQLNYGYTF.

This clonotype was observed many times. J is TRBJ2-7 and V is TRBV28, with D possibly matching TRBD1 (6 bases). The CDR3 runs 14 residues. Looked up from germline, CDR1 is MDHEN and CDR2 is SYDVKM. V lost 5 bases to trimming and J lost 3 bases, with 14 bases between them. CDR3 nucleotide sequence: TGTGCCAGCAGTCCTTCATGGACAGACTACGAGCAGTACTTC. Its protein is CASSPSWTDYEQYF.

This clonotype was observed many times. The V call is TRBV6-5, the J call TRBJ2-2; 13 nucleotides align to TRBD2. The V and J ends lost 2 bases and 0 bases, in that order; junction bases with no gene match: 3. The CDR3 extends over 18 amino acids. CDR1 and CDR2 (germline): MNHEY, SVGAGI. The CDR3 DNA reads TGTGCCAGCAGTTACGGGACTAGCGGGGCCGCGAACACCGGGGAGCTGTTTTTT. It translates to CASSYGTSGAANTGELFF.

This clonotype was seen at least ten times. This rearrangement joins TRBV6-6 to TRBJ1-1; 7 bases fit TRBD1. This CDR3 is 14 amino acids long. The germline CDR1 and CDR2 sequences are MNHNY and SVGAGI (reference sequence). The trim removed 5 bases at V and 3 bases at J, leaving 6 bases unmatched. The CDR3 protein is CASSQQGTDTEAFF. The CDR3 DNA sequence: TGTGCCAGCAGTCAACAGGGGACGGACACTGAAGCTTTCTTT.

This clonotype appeared many times. The CDR3 nucleotides are TGTGCCAGCAGCCGACAGGGTTCCTATGGCTACACCTTC. Encoded protein: CASSRQGSYGYTF. This chain uses TRBV6-5 with TRBJ1-2, with TRBD1 matching over 7 bases. The CDR3 is 13 amino acids. The J segment lost 4 bases and the V segment lost 6 bases, leaving 5 bases of the junction unmatched. Germline V lookup: CDR1 MNHEY, CDR2 SVGAGI.

This clonotype showed up just a few times. This chain connects TRBV5-1 to TRBJ1-3; TRBD1 might be the D (6 bases). V was clipped by 2 bases and J by 2 bases, with 8 bases between them. The CDR3 totals 14 residues. Germline CDR1 is SGHRS and CDR2 is YFSETQ. The chain's CDR3 is CASSLQGAGNTIYF. The CDR3, as DNA: TGCGCCAGCAGCTTACAGGGCGCTGGAAACACCATATATTTT.